A selection of T cell receptor beta chains follows, all from one sample in a study of regulatory T cells in long-lasting Graves disease. TCRdb fed the multiplex PCR reads into MiXCR, producing one record per CDR3 protein. Of approximately 270,000 distinct CDR3 sequences in the sample, about 18% were seen once. The same data also went into a second study, on T cells in Graves' hyperthyroidism and ophthalmopathy.

This sample comprised peripheral blood mononuclear cells (PBMCs), obtained at new diagnosis, from a patient treated with antithyroid drugs. These receptors were obtained from a woman aged 25 to 39 with Graves disease. Each CDR3 is given with its conserved first and last residue. A D gene is named only where the DNA matches it firmly. Clone size is given for some rows only: seen once, a few or many times, or a class if the clone is expanded.

TGTGCCAGCAGTTACAGAGCGGGGGGGCTAGAGACCCAGTACTTC | CASSYRAGGLETQYF | TRBV6-5 | TRBD2 | many | TRBJ2-5
TGTGCCAGCACCCTAATGGAAGCCAAAAACATTCAGTACTTC | CASTLMEAKNIQYF | TRBV12-3/TRBV12-4 | - | - | TRBJ2-4
TGTGCCAGCGGAAACCAGGGCAGGGCGCAGTATTTT | CASGNQGRAQYF | TRBV25-1 | - | few | TRBJ2-3
TGTGCCAGCAGTTACAATACAGGGGGCGCCTATGGCTACACCTTC | CASSYNTGGAYGYTF | TRBV6-5 | TRBD1 | - | TRBJ1-2
TGTGCCAGCAGTTTAAGTCAGACGGGCAATCAGCCCCAGCATTTT | CASSLSQTGNQPQHF | TRBV28 | - | many | TRBJ1-5
TGTGCCACCAGCTCTCCCAGCCTAACAGAGTTCAATCAGCCCCAGCATTTT | CATSSPSLTEFNQPQHF | TRBV15 | - | many | TRBJ1-5
TGTGCCAGCAGCGAGAGCGGGATCCAGTACTTC | CASSESGIQYF | TRBV2 | TRBD2 | - | TRBJ2-5
TGTGCCAGCAGTTCCCGACAGGCCCCAACGGTTGGCTACACCTTC | CASSSRQAPTVGYTF | TRBV12-3/TRBV12-4 | - | many | TRBJ1-2
TGTGCCAGCAGCTTACCAAGAACGGGAAACCACGAGCAGTACTTC | CASSLPRTGNHEQYF | TRBV7-2 | - | few | TRBJ2-7
TGTGCCAGCAGTCCCGGACAGGTCGGCTACGAGCAGTACTTC | CASSPGQVGYEQYF | TRBV2 | TRBD1 | many | TRBJ2-7
TGTGCCAGTAGCTTACAGGGTTCTCAGCCCCAGCATTTT | CASSLQGSQPQHF | TRBV12-3/TRBV12-4 | - | many | TRBJ1-5
TGTGCCAGCAGCTTGACACAGGGTTATGGCTACACCTTC | CASSLTQGYGYTF | TRBV5-1 | - | many | TRBJ1-2
TGTGCCAGCACCGCCGGAGACAGGGGGGCCCGGGGAACTGAAGCTTTCTTT | CASTAGDRGARGTEAFF | TRBV2 | TRBD1 | many | TRBJ1-1
TGTGCCAGCAGCTTAGCGGCTAGCGGGGGGGGCACAGATACGCAGTATTTT | CASSLAASGGGTDTQYF | TRBV7-9 | TRBD2 | many | TRBJ2-3
TGCAGTGCTAGAGTGGACAACGGGGAGACCCAGTACTTC | CSARVDNGETQYF | TRBV20-1 | - | many | TRBJ2-5
TGTGCCAGCAGTTACCCCATCCCCGCTAGCTTTAAGGACGAGCAGTACTTC | CASSYPIPASFKDEQYF | TRBV6-2/TRBV6-3 | - | few | TRBJ2-7
TGTGCCAGCTCTCTACCTAGCGGGGGAGATTACAATGAGCAGTTCTTC | CASSLPSGGDYNEQFF | TRBV18 | TRBD2 | few | TRBJ2-1
TGTGCCAGCAGCTCACAATGGGGAGGGGATTTCTTC | CASSSQWGGDFF | TRBV7-2 | TRBD2 | - | TRBJ2-1
TGCGCCAGCAGCCAGTTACATCCGGGACAGGGTGGTGTGGAAGCTTTCTTT | CASSQLHPGQGGVEAFF | TRBV4-1 | TRBD1 | many | TRBJ1-1
TGCAGTGCTAATCAAGAAAAACTGTTTTTT | CSANQEKLFF | TRBV20-1 | - | many | TRBJ1-4
TGTGCCAGCTCACCCCGTTGGGGCGGGTCTGGGGCCAACGTCCTGACTTTC | CASSPRWGGSGANVLTF | TRBV18 | - | - | TRBJ2-6
TGTGCCAGCAGTTTAGGAGCGGGGGGTGTCGGGACCCAGTACTTC | CASSLGAGGVGTQYF | TRBV12-3/TRBV12-4 | TRBD2 | many | TRBJ2-5
TGTGCCAGCAGTGGAACACAGGGGTCTAATTCACCCCTCCACTTT | CASSGTQGSNSPLHF | TRBV2 | TRBD1 | many | TRBJ1-6
TGCGCCAGCAGCGCAGAGCTGGGGGAGCTGTTTTTT | CASSAELGELFF | TRBV5-1 | - | many | TRBJ2-2
TGTGCCAGCAGCCCCGCCACAGATACGCAGTATTTT | CASSPATDTQYF | TRBV12-3/TRBV12-4 | - | many | TRBJ2-3
TGCAGTGCTAGAGACGGGGGGGGGCCACCTAATGAAAAACTGTTTTTT | CSARDGGGPPNEKLFF | TRBV20-1 | - | many | TRBJ1-4
TGCGCCAGCAGCCAAGGGCGAGACAGGGGATTTGGCTACACCTTC | CASSQGRDRGFGYTF | TRBV4-1 | TRBD1 | many | TRBJ1-2
TGTGCCAGCCACTGGGACAGCCAGTCTCAAGAGACCCAGTACTTC | CASHWDSQSQETQYF | TRBV7-8 | TRBD1 | many | TRBJ2-5
TGTGCCAGCTCACCAAACAACGAGCAGTACTTC | CASSPNNEQYF | TRBV18 | - | many | TRBJ2-7